A single sample gave rise to the 28 T cell receptor beta chains below, sequenced in a study of patients and donors after allogeneic stem cell transplantation. TCRdb itself ran the RT-PCR reads through MiXCR, one entry per CDR3 protein. The sample carries over 150,000 distinct CDR3 sequences, approximately 30% recorded once. Sequences were obtained from blood, either unsorted or a sorted T cell fraction (not recorded which). These receptors were obtained from a human donor who was either an allogeneic HSCT recipient or a stem cell or donor lymphocyte infusion donor (not recorded which). It is not recorded whose cells these are; they may come from a transplant donor.

About this clonotype: A read error may account for a junction end that differs from germline. This chain uses TRBV7-7 with TRBJ2-3, with TRBD1 matching over 8 bases. The CDR3 loop spans 15 amino acids. In germline, CDR1 is SSHAT, CDR2 FNYEAQ (reference sequence). The CDR3 loop reads CASSLADRATDTQYF. The CDR3 nucleotides are TGTGCTAGCAGCTTAGCGGACAGGGCCACAGATACGCAGTATTTT.

This clonotype occurred a few times. The chain couples TRBV28 to TRBJ2-7; 7 bases map to TRBD2. This CDR3 is built from 16 residues. The trim removed 4 bases at V and 3 bases at J, leaving 12 bases unmatched. Germline assignment: CDR1 MDHEN and CDR2 SYDVKM. CDR3 coding DNA: TGTGCCAGCAGTTCACCATCCCAGCGGGGATTCTACGAGCAGTACTTC. It translates to CASSSPSQRGFYEQYF.

This clonotype was counted only a few times. The rearrangement links TRBV7-6 to TRBJ2-6; TRBD2 is a possible D gene (5 bases). CDR1 is SGHVS, CDR2 FNYEAQ, per germline. V lost 10 bases and J 4 bases, leaving 20 bases between the germline ends. The CDR3 runs 16 residues. This chain's CDR3 is CAIPKPTSSGANVLTF. The DNA for the CDR3 is TGTGCCATCCCAAAACCAACTAGTTCAGGGGCCAACGTCCTGACTTTC. Combining the CDR3 with reference TRBV7-6 and TRBJ2-6 gives the whole variable domain GAGVSQSPRYKVTKRGQDVALRCDPISGHVSLYWYRQALGQGPEFLTYFNYEAQQDKSGLPNDRFSAERPEGSISTLTIQRTEQRDSAMYRCAIPKPTSSGANVLTFGAGSRLTVL.

This clonotype has more than one count but fewer than ten. V and J are TRBV18 and TRBJ1-1, with TRBD1 matching over 7 bases. The CDR3 has 15 residues. V dropped 0 bases and J dropped 3; count of bases not matched to a gene: 4. Germline CDR1 reads KGHSH; CDR2 reads LQKENI. The CDR3 sequence: CASSPPGRGDTEAFF. CDR3 in DNA: TGTGCCAGCTCACCACCGGGCAGGGGGGACACTGAAGCTTTCTTT.

In its sample, this clonotype was seen a few times. The rearrangement links TRBV19 to TRBJ1-6; D possibly corresponds to TRBD1 (6 bases). V lost 8 bases and J lost 7, with 18 bases in between. The V gene's germline CDR1 is LNHDA and CDR2 SQIVND (reference sequence). The CDR3 runs to 15 residues. In DNA, the CDR3 is TGTGCCAGTGCGAGCGGAGACAGGAGCAATTCACCCCTCCACTTT. This encodes CASASGDRSNSPLHF.

In this sample, this clonotype turned up a few times. The rearrangement links TRBV29-1 to TRBJ2-7; 9 nucleotides agree with TRBD1. Germline V gene data show CDR1 as SQVTM and CDR2 as ANQGSEA. V dropped 7 bases and J dropped 4; count of bases not matched to a gene: 2. CDR3 length: 11 amino acids. CDR3 nucleotide sequence: TGCAGCGGTGGACAGGGGTACGAGCAGTACTTC. Protein sequence: CSGGQGYEQYF.

This clonotype came up many times. The chain has TRBV9 and TRBJ2-3, with D possibly matching TRBD2 (6 bases). Germline values: CDR1 SGDLS, CDR2 YYNGEE. V lost 0 bases and J 4 bases, leaving 21 bases between the germline ends. This CDR3 has 18 amino acids. The CDR3 reads CASSVATGLPGEADTQYF. CDR3 nucleotide sequence: TGTGCCAGCAGCGTAGCTACGGGGTTACCGGGAGAGGCAGATACGCAGTATTTT.

In its sample, this clonotype was seen many times. The J gene is TRBJ2-5, the V gene TRBV12-3 or TRBV12-4; D is unresolved. V was cut by 3 bases and J by 2 bases, with 7 bases left in between. CDR3 size: 13 residues. The CDR3 spells CASSFGEQETQYF. In DNA, the CDR3 is TGTGCCAGCAGTTTTGGAGAACAAGAGACCCAGTACTTC.

This clonotype ranks as medium-sized. The V gene is TRBV12-3 or TRBV12-4, the J gene TRBJ1-5; D is perhaps TRBD1 (5 bases). V was trimmed by 8 bases and J by 1 base, leaving 9 bases between them. This CDR3 contains 13 residues. CDR3 DNA: TGTGCCAGCCGGGGGTGGAGCAATCAGCCCCAGCATTTT. This translates into CASRGWSNQPQHF.

The chain has TRBV5-6 and TRBJ1-2; 7 bases line up with TRBD1. The V and J ends lost 0 bases and 8 bases, in that order; junction bases with no gene match: 7. CDR1 and CDR2 (germline): SGHDT, YYEEEE. The length of the CDR3 is 14 residues. CDR3 sequence: CASSLADREWGYTF. Here the CDR3 DNA reads TGTGCCAGCAGCTTGGCCGACAGGGAATGGGGCTACACCTTC.

This chain uses TRBV20-1 with TRBJ2-1; 10 bases map to TRBD1. CDR1 is DFQATT, CDR2 SNEGSKA, per germline (reference sequence). Germline trimming cut 6 bases from V and 4 bases from J; bases unmatched to any gene: 9. The CDR3 is 15 amino acids. The CDR3 sequence is CSARTGTGVYNEQFF. CDR3 DNA: TGCAGTGCCAGAACCGGGACAGGGGTTTACAATGAGCAGTTCTTC.

This clonotype was detected only a few times. The chain has TRBV6-4 and TRBJ2-6; D perhaps matches TRBD2 (5 bases). V shed 3 bases and J shed 0 bases, with 9 bases lying between them. The germline CDR1 and CDR2 sequences are MRHNA and SNTAGT. The CDR3 is 16 amino acids. Here the CDR3 reads CASSESGFSGANVLTF. The CDR3 DNA sequence: TGTGCCAGCAGTGAATCGGGGTTCTCTGGGGCCAACGTCCTGACTTTC.

The rearrangement joins TRBV4-3 to TRBJ2-7; 7 nucleotides line up with TRBD1. Trimming removed 4 bases from V and 4 bases from J; junction bases left unmatched: 7. The CDR3 spans 14 residues. The V gene's germline CDR1 is LGHNA and CDR2 YSLEER. CDR3 nucleotides: TGCGCCAGCAGCCTCTATCTCAGGGGGTACGAGCAGTACTTC. Protein product: CASSLYLRGYEQYF.

This rearrangement joins TRBV4-3 to TRBJ1-5; D call uncertain. Trimming pared 0 bases from V and 8 bases from J, leaving 8 bases between. CDR1 is LGHNA and CDR2 is YSLEER in the germline V gene. This CDR3 has 13 residues. The DNA of the CDR3 is TGCGCCAGCAGCCAAGATGGAGTAAAGCCCCAGCATTTT. As protein: CASSQDGVKPQHF.

This clonotype turned up a few times. V usage is TRBV12-3 or TRBV12-4 and J usage is TRBJ2-1, with TRBD2 matching 10 bases. The CDR3 sequence is 17 residues long. V trimming: 3 bases; J trimming: 8 bases; junction bases outside the gene matches: 13. The CDR3: CASSLGTHIAGGDEQFF. CDR3 DNA: TGTGCCAGCAGTTTGGGGACACATATAGCGGGAGGTGATGAGCAGTTCTTC.

The sample holds a few counts of this clonotype. The genes are TRBV12-1 and TRBJ2-1. TRBV12-1 corresponds to a pseudogene. This CDR3 comprises 17 residues. CDR3 sequence: CASSFAQETLPYNEQFF. The CDR3 DNA follows: TGTGCCAGCAGCTTTGCGCAGGAGACCCTTCCTTACAATGAGCAGTTCTTC.

This chain uses TRBV29-1 with TRBJ2-5, with 7 bases lining up with TRBD1. The CDR3 runs to 11 residues. Losses at the gene ends were 8 bases for V and 4 bases for J; bases not matched to a gene: 4. CDR1 and CDR2 (germline): SQVTM, ANQGSEA. CDR3 region: CSNRQGETQYF. CDR3 in DNA: TGCAGCAACCGACAGGGAGAGACCCAGTACTTC.

This clonotype was seen a few times. This chain uses TRBV6-5 with TRBJ2-5; the D call may be TRBD1 or TRBD2 (5 bases each). V lost 5 bases and J lost 0, with 10 bases in between. This CDR3 is built from 14 residues. Germline V gives CDR1 MNHEY, CDR2 SVGAGI. CDR3 amino acids: CASSVRENQETQYF. The CDR3 DNA reads as TGTGCCAGCAGTGTCAGGGAGAACCAAGAGACCCAGTACTTC.

The chain recombines TRBV4-3 with TRBJ1-1; a possible D gene is TRBD1 (5 bases). CDR3 length: 16 amino acids. The ends were cut back, 1 base at V and 3 bases at J, with 15 bases in the middle. Per germline, CDR1 LGHNA and CDR2 YSLEER. The CDR3 nucleotides read TGCGCCAGCAGCCAAGGGGTTCCGACAGCTTACACTGAAGCTTTCTTT. Amino acids: CASSQGVPTAYTEAFF.

This clonotype has just a few counts. The V gene is TRBV6-2 or TRBV6-3, the J gene TRBJ1-1; 7 positions match TRBD1. V trimming: 2 bases; J trimming: 1 base; junction bases outside the gene matches: 10. The CDR3 length is 17 residues. In germline, CDR1 is MNHEY, CDR2 SVGEGT. CDR3 nucleotides: TGTGCCAGCAGTTACGAGGGGGCATACGTCAAGAACACTGAAGCTTTCTTT. This sequence encodes CASSYEGAYVKNTEAFF.

The rearrangement links TRBV28 to TRBJ2-1; 8 nucleotides agree with TRBD2. With 7 bases clipped from V and 3 bases from J, the junction kept 8 bases outside the gene matches. CDR1 and CDR2 from the germline V gene are MDHEN and SYDVKM. This CDR3 is built from 15 residues. Here the CDR3 DNA reads TGTGCCAGCACCATGGCGGGAGGACGCTACAATGAGCAGTTCTTC. This encodes CASTMAGGRYNEQFF.

This clonotype appeared a few times. The V and J genes are TRBV4-2 and TRBJ2-1; no reliable D call. The CDR3 runs to 16 residues. Germline CDR1 LGHNA, CDR2 YNFKEQ. Trimming took off 1 base at V and 8 bases at J, with 18 bases between the two ends. The CDR3 DNA reads TGTGCCAGCAGCCAAGGCCTCATCTCCGCAGGCGATGAGCAGTTCTTC. Translated: CASSQGLISAGDEQFF.

The chain carries TRBV2 and TRBJ2-5, with 8 nucleotides matching TRBD1. V lost 10 bases, J lost 4 bases, and 11 bases stayed unmatched. Germline-derived CDR1 and CDR2 are SNHLY and FYNNEI. The CDR3 extends over 14 amino acids. The CDR3 region has the DNA TGTGCCATCGAATTGGACAGGGTGGTAGAGACCCAGTACTTC. Its protein product is CAIELDRVVETQYF.

The sample holds a few counts of this clonotype. The V and J genes are TRBV29-1 and TRBJ1-1, with D possibly being TRBD1 (5 bases). Trimming removed 6 bases from V and 0 bases from J, with 14 bases in between. Germline lookup yields CDR1 SQVTM and CDR2 ANQGSEA. The CDR3 length is 14 residues. The CDR3 is CSVHRDLMNTEAFF. In DNA form, the CDR3 reads TGCAGCGTCCACCGGGACCTCATGAACACTGAAGCTTTCTTT.

The chain recombines TRBV19 with TRBJ2-1, with D unresolved. The CDR3 totals 13 residues. Germline values: CDR1 LNHDA, CDR2 SQIVND (reference sequence). V was clipped by 3 bases and J by 6 bases, with 9 bases between them. The CDR3 region is CASSITGGNEQFF. The CDR3 DNA reads as TGTGCCAGTAGTATTACCGGCGGCAATGAGCAGTTCTTC.

This chain uses TRBV15 with TRBJ1-5; D not certain. Germline V gene sequence: CDR1 LNHNV, CDR2 YYDKDF (reference sequence). Trimming shortened V by 1 base and J by 5 bases, and 9 bases separated the two germline ends. The CDR3 is 14 amino acids. CDR3 in amino acids: CATSRARTYQPQHF. DNA of the CDR3: TGTGCCACCAGCAGAGCACGGACCTATCAGCCCCAGCATTTT.

In its sample, this clonotype was seen a few times. The V call is TRBV30, the J call TRBJ1-1, with D tentatively TRBD1 (6 bases). CDR1 GTSNPN and CDR2 SVGIG come from the germline V gene (reference sequence). V was shortened by 3 bases and J by 5 bases, with 19 bases between the two germline ends. The CDR3 extends over 15 amino acids. The CDR3 DNA reads TGTGCCTGGAGAGGGGGGACATCCCGAACGACTGAAGCTTTCTTT. It is translated as CAWRGGTSRTTEAFF.

This chain connects TRBV15 to TRBJ2-1; TRBD2 matches at 9 bases. Trimming at V came to 9 bases and at J to 8 bases, leaving 5 bases not matched to a gene. Germline CDR1 and CDR2: LNHNV and YYDKDF (reference sequence). The CDR3 is 12 amino acids. CDR3 sequence reads: CATSGRMDEQFF. The CDR3 DNA reads as TGTGCCACTAGCGGGAGAATGGATGAGCAGTTCTTC.